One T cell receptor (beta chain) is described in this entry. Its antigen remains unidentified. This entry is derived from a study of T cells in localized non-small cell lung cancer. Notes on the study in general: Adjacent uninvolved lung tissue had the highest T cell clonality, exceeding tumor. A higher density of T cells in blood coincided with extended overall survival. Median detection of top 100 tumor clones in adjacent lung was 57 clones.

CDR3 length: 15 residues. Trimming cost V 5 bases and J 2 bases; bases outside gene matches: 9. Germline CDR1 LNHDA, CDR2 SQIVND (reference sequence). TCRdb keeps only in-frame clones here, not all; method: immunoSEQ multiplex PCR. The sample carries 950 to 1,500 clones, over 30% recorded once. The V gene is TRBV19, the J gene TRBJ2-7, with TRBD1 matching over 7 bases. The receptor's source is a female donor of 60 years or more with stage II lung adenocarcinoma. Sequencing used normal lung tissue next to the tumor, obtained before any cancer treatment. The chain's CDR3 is CASSLRDSGAYEQYF. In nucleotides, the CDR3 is TGTGCCAGTAGTCTAAGGGACAGTGGCGCCTACGAGCAGTACTTC.